This T cell receptor beta chain emerged from a study of blood T cell repertoires in COVID-19. About the research overall: Sample material is recorded as cDNA or gDNA derived from T cells, B-cell-depleted T cells, or PBMCs.

Per the original methods: Amplification of reference gene primers provided the estimated nucleated cell counts. The assay was immunoSEQ multiplex PCR, and TCRdb's table has in-frame clones only and misses some. D and trimming were read from the DNA, whereas the V and J calls and clone size are those reported in that table. Of 150,000 or so clones in the sample, more than 80% were seen once. Patients at the Seattle site were enrolled during active infection and followed longitudinally. V lost 2 bases, J lost 3 bases, and 3 bases stayed unmatched. This CDR3 region has 14 residues. Germline CDR1 reads SGDLS; CDR2 reads YYNGEE.

The V gene is TRBV9, the J gene TRBJ2-7, with 9 bases that match TRBD1. The source material was peripheral blood. This clonotype was obtained from a man aged 18 to 30 with COVID-19, enrolled during active disease. CDR3 nucleotide sequence: TGTGCCAGCAGCGTCGGACAGGGGAACTACGAGCAGTACTTC. It is translated as CASSVGQGNYEQYF.